Listed below are T cell receptor beta chains from one sample, sequenced in a study of radiotherapy plus CTLA-4 blockade in lung cancer. Generated by immunoSEQ multiplex PCR, the TCRdb table keeps only in-frame clones and is missing some. The sample records tens of thousands of clones, roughly 80% being singletons. The input for sequencing was peripheral blood, taken from a patient treated with radiotherapy plus ipilimumab. These receptors all stem from a human donor with non-small cell lung cancer who had stable disease on radiotherapy plus ipilimumab. CDR3s include the opening cysteine and the closing phenylalanine or tryptophan. D genes are given only for firm matches. Size tells how often a clone was seen (once, few, many) or the class of an expanded clone, and some rows leave it out.

j_gene | abundance | v_gene | d_gene | CDR3nt | CDR3aa
TRBJ1-2 | few | TRBV4-3 | - | TGCGCCAGCAGCCAAGATTATGGATCCGCCTCCCGGGGCTACACCTTC | CASSQDYGSASRGYTF
TRBJ1-2 | - | TRBV5-4 | - | TGTGCCAGCAGCTTGGCCGCCCAGGGGATCTACGGCTACACCTTC | CASSLAAQGIYGYTF
TRBJ1-2 | - | TRBV28 | - | TGTGCCAGCAGTCCCGTCTACAGGGAGTACTATGGCTACACCTTC | CASSPVYREYYGYTF
TRBJ2-2 | - | TRBV18 | TRBD1 | TGTGCCAGCTCACGGACAGGTAGTTCTTCGAACACCGGGGAGCTGTTTTTT | CASSRTGSSSNTGELFF
TRBJ1-5 | - | TRBV4-3 | TRBD1 | TGCGCCAGCAGCCAAGATCAGTCGACAGGGGGAAGGTATAGCAATCAGCCCCAGCATTTT | CASSQDQSTGGRYSNQPQHF
TRBJ1-4 | - | TRBV2 | TRBD1 | TGTGCCAGCACAAGATCTCGGACAGGCATAGCAACTAATGAAAAACTGTTTTTT | CASTRSRTGIATNEKLFF
TRBJ1-4 | - | TRBV14 | - | TGTGCCAGCAGCCAAAACAGTGAAAAACTGTTTTTT | CASSQNSEKLFF
TRBJ2-4 | - | TRBV7-9 | TRBD2 | TGTGCCAGCAGCTCCTCGAGCGGGGGGAACATTCAGTACTTC | CASSSSSGGNIQYF
TRBJ1-6 | - | TRBV11-2 | - | TGTGCCAGCAGCCCTGGACAGCCATCACCCCTCCACTTT | CASSPGQPSPLHF
TRBJ2-1 | - | TRBV11-2 | - | TGTGCCAGCAGTAAGACGGGGCACCGCAACAATGAGCAGTTCTTC | CASSKTGHRNNEQFF
TRBJ2-1 | - | TRBV4-1 | - | TGCGCCAGCAGCCAAGAATCCAATGAGCAGTTCTTC | CASSQESNEQFF
TRBJ2-7 | - | TRBV11-2 | TRBD2 | TGTGCCAGCAGCTTAGAGGGTAGCGGGGGGAGATACGAGCAGTACTTC | CASSLEGSGGRYEQYF
TRBJ1-6 | once | TRBV6-5 | - | TGTGCCAGCAGACAGGACAGATCCGGGGCACCCCTCCACTTT | CASRQDRSGAPLHF
TRBJ1-2 | - | TRBV30 | - | TGTGCCTGGAGTAGCCGACTGTATGGCTACACCTTC | CAWSSRLYGYTF
TRBJ2-7 | once | TRBV19 | - | TGTGCCAGTAGTATTGGGTGGGAGATCCTGCACGAGCAGTACTTC | CASSIGWEILHEQYF
TRBJ2-5 | - | TRBV27 | - | TGTGCCAGCAGTTTCGGGGGATCGTCACAAGAGACCCAGTACTTC | CASSFGGSSQETQYF
TRBJ1-5 | - | TRBV21-1 | - | TGTGCCAGCAGCAAACGACGGAGTAGGGGTCAGCCCCAGCATTTT | CASSKRRSRGQPQHF
TRBJ1-4 | - | TRBV13 | TRBD1 | TGTGCCAGCAGCTGGCCCCGGACAGGGGGGAGAAATGAAAAACTGTTTTTT | CASSWPRTGGRNEKLFF
TRBJ2-5 | - | TRBV19 | - | TGTGCCAGTAGTCCTATGGGGATAACCCAAGAGACCCAGTACTTC | CASSPMGITQETQYF
TRBJ1-2 | - | TRBV21-1 | - | TGTGCCAGCAGCTTTTACAGGGGTGAGTATGGCTACACCTTC | CASSFYRGEYGYTF
TRBJ1-2 | - | TRBV27 | - | TGTGCCAGCAGTTTAGGCCAAGGGAACTATGGCTACACCTTC | CASSLGQGNYGYTF
TRBJ2-7 | - | TRBV2 | - | TGTGCCAGCAGTGAAAATCGGGCAGGACGAGAGCAGTACTTC | CASSENRAGREQYF
TRBJ1-3 | once | TRBV6-5 | - | TGTGCCAGCACCGCGGCGAGCTCTGGAAACACCATATATTTT | CASTAASSGNTIYF
TRBJ2-2 | - | TRBV7-9 | TRBD1 | TGTGCCAGCAGCTCACTTGACAGGGGGCGCAGCGGGGAGCTGTTTTTT | CASSSLDRGRSGELFF
TRBJ2-1 | - | TRBV14 | TRBD2 | TGTGCCAGCAGCCCACTAGCGGGGGGACGCGAGCAGTTCTTC | CASSPLAGGREQFF
TRBJ1-3 | - | TRBV4-1 | - | TGCGCCAGCAGCAAAGAGAACTCTGGAAACACCATATATTTT | CASSKENSGNTIYF
TRBJ1-2 | - | TRBV4-3 | TRBD1 | TGCGCCAGCAGCCCTGGGACAGGATACTATGGCTACACCTTC | CASSPGTGYYGYTF
TRBJ2-2 | - | TRBV11-2 | TRBD1 | TGTGCCAGCAGCTCACAGGGGGTCGCCGGGGAGCTGTTTTTT | CASSSQGVAGELFF
TRBJ2-2 | - | TRBV6-1 | - | TGTGCCAGCGGGGTACCTGGGGAGCTGTTTTTT | CASGVPGELFF
TRBJ2-5 | - | TRBV9 | TRBD2 | TGTGCCAGCAGCACCCCGGACGGGGGGGCAGAGACCCAGTACTTC | CASSTPDGGAETQYF
TRBJ1-1 | - | TRBV21-1 | - | TGTGCCAGCAGCAAAGAGAGGAACACTGAAGCTTTCTTT | CASSKERNTEAFF
TRBJ1-1 | - | TRBV5-1 | - | TGCGCCAGCAGCCTGGTGGGAGGACAGATGAACACTGAAGCTTTCTTT | CASSLVGGQMNTEAFF